This T cell receptor (beta chain) was sequenced for a study of shared clonotypes between healthy human individuals. Study background: Donor composition was two women and a few men, aged 18 to 49.

Trimming took 3 bases from V and 7 from J; bases not matched to a gene: 10. This CDR3 has 15 residues. CDR1 and CDR2 (germline): MNHEY, SMNVEV (reference sequence). The input for sorted-subset replicate PCRs was roughly 180 ng DNA, 25,000 to 35,000 T cell genomes. Generated by immunoSEQ multiplex PCR, the TCRdb table keeps only in-frame clones and is missing some. The repertoire holds some 1.1 million clones, with approximately 75% as singletons. Study-wide results and caveats: Clonotype sharing across several donors was observed for about 5.2% of naive CD4 clonotypes.

This clone was observed many times. Antigen: not known. The gene calls are TRBV27 and TRBJ2-7; 9 positions agree with TRBD2. Material: memory CD4+ T cells from PBMCs. Subset defined: CD45RA-negative fraction. This clonotype was obtained from a man aged 18 to 30 in good health. Some clones in this sample may be carry-over from other donors' samples. CDR3 DNA sequence: TGTGCCAGCAGTTTTGGTGGTAGCGGGAGAAGAGAGCAGTACTTC. The encoded protein is CASSFGGSGRREQYF.